The 28 T cell receptor beta chains below were found in one sample sequenced in a study of Ad26.COV2.S vaccination and SARS-CoV-2 variants. Assay: immunoSEQ multiplex PCR; the TCRdb copy retains only in-frame clones and omits some. Here the sample spans around 300,000 clones, about 89% being singletons. The sample's treatment: around 19 received Ad26.COV2.S at low or high dose, single or two shots; 5 received placebo; per-sample allocation not given. Sampling occurred on day 63 after the first vaccine or placebo injection. The sequencing used peripheral blood, collected in a trial of Ad26.COV2.S vaccine versus placebo. The source is a person aged 18-65 years who received the Ad26.COV2.S COVID-19 vaccine or a placebo.

V is TRBV4-3 and J is TRBJ2-5; D is perhaps TRBD1 (6 bases). V was pared by 2 bases and J by 4 bases, with 14 bases between. This CDR3 spans 15 amino acids. Germline V CDR1 and CDR2: LGHNA, YSLEER. The CDR3 reads CASSQTTGSGETQYF. DNA of the CDR3: TGCGCCAGCAGCCAAACAACAGGGTCAGGAGAGACCCAGTACTTC.

This chain links TRBV2 with TRBJ2-1; TRBD2 matches at 12 bases. The CDR3 is made up of 17 amino acids. Germline values: CDR1 SNHLY, CDR2 FYNNEI. Trimming cost V 6 bases and J 1 base; bases outside gene matches: 7. The CDR3 bases are TGTGCCAGCAGACTGAGGACTAGCGGGGCTTCCTACAATGAGCAGTTCTTC. Encoded protein: CASRLRTSGASYNEQFF.

The chain has TRBV28 and TRBJ2-1; D is possibly TRBD1 or TRBD2 (6 bases each). The length of the CDR3 is 14 residues. Per germline, CDR1 MDHEN and CDR2 SYDVKM. The V end was cut by 6 bases, the J end by 6 bases, with 15 bases between. CDR3 in DNA: TGTGCCAGCAGACTAGGGGGGAGTCGCAATGAGCAGTTCTTC. Translation: CASRLGGSRNEQFF.

This chain joins TRBV5-8 and TRBJ1-6, with D possibly TRBD1 on 5 matching bases. CDR3 length equals 19 residues. Trimming stripped 7 bases from V and 0 bases from J, with 23 bases between. The V gene's germline CDR1 is SGHTS and CDR2 YDEGEE. CDR3 region: CASPTAVDRISSYNSPLHF. For the CDR3, the DNA is TGTGCCAGCCCCACCGCGGTCGACAGAATAAGCTCCTATAATTCACCCCTCCACTTT.

This chain connects TRBV7-2 to TRBJ2-5, with D maybe TRBD2 (5 bases). The germline V gene encodes CDR1 SGHTA and CDR2 FQGNSA. The CDR3 is 13 amino acids. Trimming removed 3 bases from V and 5 bases from J, with 10 bases in between. CDR3 sequence (DNA): TGTGCCAGCAGCTTGCCTAGCTCGGAGACCCAGTACTTC. Protein sequence: CASSLPSSETQYF.

The chain has TRBV5-6 and TRBJ1-1; no reliable D call. The germline V and J ends were trimmed by 0 bases and 10 bases, with 16 bases remaining between them. CDR3 length: 14 residues. The germline V gene has CDR1 SGHDT and CDR2 YYEEEE. CDR3 nucleotides: TGTGCCAGCAGCTTGGTAGTAAGTTCCTCTGGAGCTTTCTTT. Protein sequence: CASSLVVSSSGAFF.

J is TRBJ2-1 and V is TRBV6-5, with 7 bases matching TRBD2. CDR3 size: 14 residues. The junction had 10 bases not matched to a gene; V was cut back by 10 bases and J by 4 bases. Germline V lookup: CDR1 MNHEY, CDR2 SVGAGI. Written as DNA, the CDR3 is TGTGCCACCGCCCCGGCGGGAGAATACAATGAGCAGTTCTTC. This translates into CATAPAGEYNEQFF.

The chain has TRBV19 and TRBJ2-7; D is ambiguous. The ends were cut back, 5 bases at V and 4 bases at J, with 18 bases in the middle. CDR1 LNHDA and CDR2 SQIVND come from the germline V gene (reference sequence). CDR3 length: 15 amino acids. The CDR3 protein is CASSPNQIGQYEQYF. The CDR3 DNA reads as TGTGCCAGTAGTCCCAACCAGATCGGCCAATACGAGCAGTACTTC.

V gene TRBV28 combines with J gene TRBJ1-2; D is possibly TRBD1 (6 bases). V was pared by 5 bases and J by 5 bases, with 21 bases between. From germline, CDR1 is MDHEN and CDR2 SYDVKM. This CDR3 is built from 16 residues. CDR3 nucleotides: TGTGCCAGCAGTCCCGCCGGACAGCCCGCAATGTATGGCTACACCTTC. Protein sequence: CASSPAGQPAMYGYTF.

This clone was seen many times. This chain connects TRBV3-1 (or the pseudogene TRBV3-2) to TRBJ1-6; D gene ambiguous. The CDR3 runs to 13 residues. CDR1 and CDR2 from the germline V gene are LGHDT and YNNKEL (reference sequence). V was cut by 1 base and J by 8 bases, with 6 bases left in between. The CDR3 DNA follows: TGTGCCAGCAGCCAAGGCAAGGATTCACCCCTCCACTTT. Translated, it gives CASSQGKDSPLHF.

The V and J genes are TRBV2 and TRBJ2-2; 9 nucleotides align to TRBD1. J was trimmed by 6 bases and V by 4 bases; bases with no gene match: 6. Germline CDR1 SNHLY, CDR2 FYNNEI. This CDR3 has 15 residues. The CDR3 loop is CASSGDRVLSGELFF. CDR3 nucleotides: TGTGCCAGCAGTGGGGACAGGGTCCTATCCGGGGAGCTGTTTTTT.

This chain links TRBV18 with TRBJ2-5, with D tentatively TRBD2 (6 bases). V was shortened by 3 bases and J by 4 bases, with 9 bases between the two germline ends. CDR3 size: 13 residues. Germline loops: CDR1 KGHSH, CDR2 LQKENI. CDR3 region: CASSPGGGETQYF. For the CDR3, the DNA is TGTGCCAGCTCACCCGGGGGAGGAGAGACCCAGTACTTC. Based on the CDR3 plus reference TRBV18 and TRBJ2-5, the full variable domain is NAGVMQNPRHLVRRRGQEARLRCSPMKGHSHVYWYRQLPEEGLKFMVYLQKENIIDESGMPKERFSAEFPKEGPSILRIQQVVRGDSAAYFCASSPGGGETQYFGPGTRLLVL.

The chain recombines TRBV28 with TRBJ2-1; no reliable D call. CDR1 MDHEN and CDR2 SYDVKM come from the germline V gene. The germline V and J ends were trimmed by 2 bases and 7 bases, with 3 bases remaining between them. The CDR3 runs to 11 residues. CDR3 bases: TGTGCCAGCAGTTTAGTAAATGAGCAGTTCTTC. Amino acid sequence: CASSLVNEQFF. Variable domain in full (rest from reference TRBV28 and TRBJ2-1): DVKVTQSSRYLVKRTGEKVFLECVQDMDHENMFWYRQDPGLGLRLIYFSYDVKMKEKGDIPEGYSVSREKKERFSLILESASTNQTSMYLCASSLVNEQFFGPGTRLTVL.

The rearrangement uses TRBV6-1 and TRBJ1-4; D possibly corresponds to TRBD1 (5 bases). CDR1 MNHNS and CDR2 SASEGT come from the germline V gene. V lost 0 bases and J 2 bases, leaving 19 bases between the germline ends. The CDR3 sequence is 19 residues long. The CDR3 region is CASSEAGTKQARTNEKLFF. The CDR3 bases are TGTGCCAGCAGTGAAGCGGGGACGAAGCAAGCAAGGACTAATGAAAAACTGTTTTTT.

The chain couples TRBV28 to TRBJ2-5, with D perhaps matching TRBD1 (7 bases). Germline CDR1 reads MDHEN; CDR2 reads SYDVKM. The CDR3 runs 13 residues. Between the trimmed V and J ends, which lost 8 bases and 2 bases, there was a span of 12 bases. The CDR3 is CASGGTAQETQYF. The CDR3 DNA reads TGTGCCAGCGGAGGGACAGCTCAAGAGACCCAGTACTTC. Full variable domain (remainder filled in from reference TRBV28 and TRBJ2-5): DVKVTQSSRYLVKRTGEKVFLECVQDMDHENMFWYRQDPGLGLRLIYFSYDVKMKEKGDIPEGYSVSREKKERFSLILESASTNQTSMYLCASGGTAQETQYFGPGTRLLVL.

The chain is built from TRBV4-1 and TRBJ2-5; D call uncertain. This CDR3 comprises 16 residues. Germline CDR1 reads MGHRA; CDR2 reads YSYEKL. V was shortened by 0 bases and J by 0 bases, with 11 bases between the two germline ends. DNA for the CDR3: TGCGCCAGCAGCCAAGACCCCCCGGAGTACCAAGAGACCCAGTACTTC. As protein: CASSQDPPEYQETQYF.

In this sample, this clone turned up once. This sequence joins TRBV2 and TRBJ2-5; D remains ambiguous. Germline CDR1 is SNHLY and CDR2 is FYNNEI. The CDR3 is made up of 14 amino acids. V gave up 1 base and J gave up 2 bases, with 8 bases separating them. As DNA, the CDR3 is TGTGCCAGCAGTGAAGTTAGGGTACAAGAGACCCAGTACTTC. It is translated as CASSEVRVQETQYF. Filled out from reference TRBV2 and TRBJ2-5, the complete variable domain reads EPEVTQTPSHQVTQMGQEVILRCVPISNHLYFYWYRQILGQKVEFLVSFYNNEISEKSEIFDDQFSVERPDGSNFTLKIRSTKLEDSAMYFCASSEVRVQETQYFGPGTRLLVL.

The chain employs TRBV27 and TRBJ2-3; 12 nucleotides agree with TRBD2. Germline trimming cut 2 bases from V and 4 bases from J; bases unmatched to any gene: 7. CDR3 length equals 17 residues. Germline V gene sequence: CDR1 MNHEY, CDR2 SMNVEV (reference sequence). The CDR3 spells CASSLRSTSGRSDTQYF. The CDR3, as DNA: TGTGCCAGCAGTTTACGCTCGACTAGCGGGAGATCAGATACGCAGTATTTT.

J is TRBJ2-7 and V is TRBV11-2; 8 bases line up with TRBD2. CDR3 length: 14 amino acids. Germline trimming cut 3 bases from V and 5 bases from J; bases unmatched to any gene: 6. Germline CDR1 reads SGHAT; CDR2 reads FQNNGV. CDR3 bases: TGTGCCAGCAGCTTCACGGGAGGGAAGAACGAGCAGTACTTC. This gives the protein CASSFTGGKNEQYF.

The V gene is TRBV24-1, the J gene TRBJ2-1; 8 bases map to TRBD1. CDR3 size: 17 residues. V dropped 4 bases and J dropped 6; count of bases not matched to a gene: 13. Germline V gives CDR1 KGHDR, CDR2 SFDVKD. Here the CDR3 reads CATSEAAGTGGSNEQFF. CDR3 nucleotide sequence: TGTGCCACCAGTGAGGCCGCCGGGACAGGAGGCTCCAATGAGCAGTTCTTC.

This chain connects TRBV6-6 to TRBJ2-7, with TRBD1 matching over 7 bases. CDR1 is MNHNY, CDR2 SVGAGI, per germline (reference sequence). There are 14 residues in the CDR3. V dropped 7 bases and J dropped 0; count of bases not matched to a gene: 6. The CDR3 spells CASTQTGRSYEQYF. CDR3 DNA sequence: TGTGCCAGCACCCAGACAGGGCGCTCCTACGAGCAGTACTTC.

The table lists this clone with a few counts. The chain couples TRBV5-1 to TRBJ1-2; no clear D gene. CDR3 length: 14 residues. Trimming took off 2 bases at V and 0 bases at J, with 8 bases between the two ends. Germline loops: CDR1 SGHRS, CDR2 YFSETQ. Here the CDR3 reads CASSFPGANYGYTF. Written as DNA, the CDR3 is TGCGCCAGCAGCTTCCCCGGGGCTAACTATGGCTACACCTTC.

The V gene is TRBV19, the J gene TRBJ2-2; no firm D call. V lost 5 bases and J lost 0, with 4 bases in between. The CDR3 is 13 residues long. Germline V gives CDR1 LNHDA, CDR2 SQIVND (reference sequence). CDR3 DNA sequence: TGTGCCAGTAGTTCAGCGAACACCGGGGAGCTGTTTTTT. Protein product: CASSSANTGELFF.

The chain recombines TRBV5-6 with TRBJ1-6, with 7 nucleotides matching TRBD1. Germline V gives CDR1 SGHDT, CDR2 YYEEEE. The CDR3 sequence is 15 residues long. Unmatched junction bases numbered 8, after V lost 4 bases and J lost 7 bases. The CDR3 nucleotides read TGTGCCAGCAGCCTATGGGACAGAAGAAATTCACCCCTCCACTTT. The encoded protein is CASSLWDRRNSPLHF.

This chain connects TRBV6-5 to TRBJ1-2; 8 nucleotides align to TRBD1. There are 14 residues in the CDR3. The J segment lost 4 bases and the V segment lost 5 bases, leaving 6 bases of the junction unmatched. Germline V lookup: CDR1 MNHEY, CDR2 SVGAGI. The CDR3 DNA is TGTGCCAGCAGTCCTGACAGGGGAATCTATGGCTACACCTTC. This gives the protein CASSPDRGIYGYTF.

The chain couples TRBV24-1 to TRBJ2-1; possible D gene TRBD2, 5 bases. The V end was cut by 3 bases, the J end by 0 bases, with 14 bases between. Germline CDR1 reads KGHDR; CDR2 reads SFDVKD. The CDR3 consists of 17 residues. The CDR3 loop is CATSDPRRGSSYNEQFF. The CDR3, as DNA: TGTGCCACCAGTGATCCCCGACGGGGAAGCTCCTACAATGAGCAGTTCTTC.

The genes are TRBV5-1 and TRBJ2-2; 9 bases fit TRBD1. Germline values: CDR1 SGHRS, CDR2 YFSETQ. The CDR3 consists of 17 residues. The V gene end was trimmed by 3 bases and the J gene end by 6 bases; junction bases not matched to a gene: 12. CDR3: CASSWTGTGRNPGELFF. The CDR3 DNA reads as TGCGCCAGCAGCTGGACCGGGACAGGGAGAAATCCCGGGGAGCTGTTTTTT.

The chain is built from TRBV4-3 and TRBJ2-1; 7 nucleotides line up with TRBD2. This CDR3 comprises 15 residues. After removal of 3 bases from V and 6 bases from J, the junction contained 8 bases not matched to a gene. Germline V CDR1 and CDR2: LGHNA, YSLEER. This CDR3 is CASSHAGSGVNEQFF. CDR3 DNA: TGCGCCAGCAGCCATGCTGGGAGCGGGGTCAATGAGCAGTTCTTC.